A single sample gave rise to the 28 T cell receptor beta chains below, sequenced in a study of vaccination and CD4 T cells after COVID-19. Researchers used the Oncomine TCR Beta short-read assay to sequence DNA from cultured CD4+ T cells. TCRdb reprocessed the PCR reads via MiXCR and lists one record per CDR3 protein. The table has around 20,000 distinct CDR3 sequences, roughly 48% seen once. No antigen has been assigned to these receptors. Treatment noted: approximately nine-day PBMC culture with coronavirus spike peptide pools or control peptides (ViraFEST assay). The sample consisted of CD4+ T cells from blood, cultured in vitro, taken before SARS-CoV-2 vaccination. These receptors all stem from a human donor who had recovered from COVID-19.

The V and J genes are TRBV7-2 and TRBJ1-2; the match to TRBD1 covers 9 bases. The CDR3 length is 14 residues. The V segment lost 6 bases and the J segment 4 bases; nucleotides outside the gene matches: 6. Germline values: CDR1 SGHTA, CDR2 FQGNSA. Here the CDR3 reads CASSRDRGGYGYTF. The CDR3 nucleotides are TGTGCCAGCAGTCGTGACAGGGGGGGCTATGGCTACACCTTC.

V usage is TRBV20-1 and J usage is TRBJ2-1; 15 nucleotides agree with TRBD2. CDR3 size: 17 residues. The V gene's germline CDR1 is DFQATT and CDR2 SNEGSKA (reference sequence). V lost 0 bases to trimming and J lost 7 bases; unmatched junction nucleotides: 7. CDR3: CSARDPRTSGRGNEQFF. The CDR3 DNA sequence: TGCAGTGCTAGAGATCCCCGGACTAGCGGGAGGGGTAATGAGCAGTTCTTC.

The chain joins TRBV2 to TRBJ2-1; unclear D gene. V was clipped by 7 bases and J by 8 bases, with 9 bases between them. The CDR3 consists of 11 residues. CDR1 is SNHLY, CDR2 FYNNEI, per germline. CDR3 sequence reads: CASTLWYEQFF. CDR3 coding DNA: TGTGCCAGCACCCTCTGGTATGAGCAGTTCTTC.

V usage is TRBV27 and J usage is TRBJ2-5, with 12 bases identical to TRBD2. J gave up 4 bases and V 2 bases, and 8 bases lay outside the gene matches. Per the germline V gene, CDR1 is MNHEY and CDR2 is SMNVEV (reference sequence). The CDR3 extends over 17 amino acids. CDR3: CASSLGVLGLAGETQYF. In nucleotides, the CDR3 is TGTGCCAGCAGTTTAGGGGTACTGGGACTAGCGGGAGAGACCCAGTACTTC.

The rearrangement links TRBV7-3 to TRBJ2-7, with D unclear. Germline values: CDR1 SGHTA, CDR2 FQGTGA. This CDR3 is 12 amino acids long. V was trimmed by 5 bases and J by 5 bases, leaving 10 bases between them. This CDR3 reads CASSPPRDEQYF. The CDR3 nucleotides are TGTGCCAGCAGCCCCCCTCGGGACGAGCAGTACTTC.

The chain couples TRBV7-9 to TRBJ2-2; TRBD2 matches 12 bases. With 5 bases clipped from V and 2 bases from J, the junction kept 12 bases outside the gene matches. The germline gives CDR1 SEHNR, CDR2 FQNEAQ (reference sequence). The CDR3 is 19 amino acids. This CDR3 reads CASSPWGLAGEINTGELFF. The DNA for the CDR3 is TGTGCCAGCAGCCCGTGGGGACTAGCGGGCGAGATTAACACCGGGGAGCTGTTTTTT.

The chain carries TRBV7-9 and TRBJ2-2, with D tentatively TRBD1 or TRBD2 (5 bases each). The V end was cut by 5 bases, the J end by 3 bases, with 16 bases between. CDR1 and CDR2 from the germline V gene are SEHNR and FQNEAQ (reference sequence). The CDR3 runs 16 residues. The CDR3, as DNA: TGTGCCAGCAGCCCCCCCGGGGCTTGGGACACCGGGGAGCTGTTTTTT. The encoded protein is CASSPPGAWDTGELFF.

The chain joins TRBV25-1 to TRBJ2-7, with 8 bases aligning to TRBD1. V lost 8 bases and J lost 3; bases outside the gene matches: 12. In germline, CDR1 is MGHDK, CDR2 SYGVNS. The CDR3 sequence is 15 residues long. DNA of the CDR3: TGTGCCAGCTCAGCCGGAAACAGGGGGGACTACGAGCAGTACTTC. This encodes CASSAGNRGDYEQYF.

The rearrangement joins TRBV27 to TRBJ2-5, with TRBD2 matching 12 bases. Germline V gene data show CDR1 as MNHEY and CDR2 as SMNVEV (reference sequence). Trimming took 5 bases from V and 6 from J; bases not matched to a gene: 10. CDR3 length equals 16 residues. CDR3 amino acids: CASSARTSGDGKTQYF. CDR3 nucleotides: TGTGCCAGCAGTGCAAGGACTAGCGGGGATGGGAAGACCCAGTACTTC.

This clonotype was seen a few times. This chain joins TRBV20-1 and TRBJ1-5; 7 bases fit TRBD1. The CDR3 has 14 amino acids. Germline V lookup: CDR1 DFQATT, CDR2 SNEGSKA (reference sequence). V trimming: 1 base; J trimming: 3 bases; junction bases outside the gene matches: 3. Written as DNA, the CDR3 is TGCAGTGCTAGAGTAGGGGGCCCCAATCAGCCCCAGCATTTT. Protein: CSARVGGPNQPQHF.

Note on this clonotype: One junction end disagrees with the germline gene, perhaps due to a read error. This chain joins TRBV7-3 and TRBJ2-3; 9 nucleotides agree with TRBD2. The CDR3 loop spans 15 amino acids. Germline CDR1 is SGHTA and CDR2 is FQGTGA. The DNA for the CDR3 is TGTGCCAGCAGTCGAGGACTAGCGCGGACAGATACGCACTATTTT. Amino acids: CASSRGLARTDTHYF.

The chain joins TRBV20-1 to TRBJ2-5; D is perhaps TRBD1 or TRBD2 (6 bases each). Deletions cut 7 bases from V and 4 bases from J, with 19 bases between. Germline lookup yields CDR1 DFQATT and CDR2 SNEGSKA (reference sequence). The CDR3 is 14 amino acids. For the CDR3, the DNA is TGCAGTGTCACCGAGGGGGGCTGGGGAGAGACCCAGTACTTC. Translating it yields CSVTEGGWGETQYF.

In this sample, this clonotype turned up a few times. The CDR3 nucleotides read TGCAGTGCTAGAGATCTTGGAGTATCGGGCGGCTACACCTTC. Translating gives CSARDLGVSGGYTF. The chain carries TRBV20-1 and TRBJ1-2; no reliable D call. The CDR3 has 14 amino acids. The V and J ends lost 0 bases and 8 bases respectively, with 16 bases between them. Germline values: CDR1 DFQATT, CDR2 SNEGSKA (reference sequence).

The rearrangement links TRBV6-1 to TRBJ2-3; the D call may be TRBD1 or TRBD2 (7 bases each). The germline V and J ends were trimmed by 11 bases and 2 bases, with 14 bases remaining between them. The CDR3 is made up of 13 amino acids. The V gene's germline CDR1 is MNHNS and CDR2 SASEGT. The CDR3 DNA follows: TGTGCCGGCGGGGGACAGAACACAGATACGCAGTATTTT. Translation gives CAGGGQNTDTQYF.

A few counts support this clonotype. The chain employs TRBV20-1 and TRBJ2-5; 7 nucleotides align to TRBD1. The CDR3 is 12 residues long. CDR1 DFQATT and CDR2 SNEGSKA come from the germline V gene (reference sequence). V trimming: 7 bases; J trimming: 5 bases; junction bases outside the gene matches: 7. The CDR3 protein is CSGQGSRETQYF. The DNA of the CDR3 is TGCAGTGGACAGGGAAGTCGGGAGACCCAGTACTTC.

V is TRBV27 and J is TRBJ2-5; TRBD2 matches at 10 bases. There are 20 residues in the CDR3. The germline V gene has CDR1 MNHEY and CDR2 SMNVEV (reference sequence). V was clipped by 5 bases and J by 5 bases; unmatched bases: 23. In DNA, the CDR3 is TGTGCCAGCAGTCCCCGAAGATTTACTAGCGGGGTATCTATTTGGGAGACCCAGTACTTC. Translating gives CASSPRRFTSGVSIWETQYF.

The V and J genes are TRBV2 and TRBJ2-5; weak D call: TRBD2 (6 bases). CDR3 length equals 14 residues. Trimming stripped 5 bases from V and 2 bases from J, with 12 bases between. Germline CDR1 is SNHLY and CDR2 is FYNNEI. CDR3 nucleotides: TGTGCCAGCAGTCCCACTAGCCCTCAAGAGACCCAGTACTTC. Its translation: CASSPTSPQETQYF.

The J gene is TRBJ2-3, the V gene TRBV28; possibly TRBD2 for D (6 bases). Trimming took 6 bases from V and 6 from J, leaving 13 bases between them. Germline V gene sequence: CDR1 MDHEN, CDR2 SYDVKM. The CDR3 length is 13 residues. The CDR3 here is CASRGGTEDTQYF. Written as DNA, the CDR3 is TGTGCCAGCAGGGGAGGTACAGAGGATACGCAGTATTTT.

V usage is TRBV6-4 and J usage is TRBJ1-2; D call uncertain. CDR1 and CDR2 from the germline V gene are MRHNA and SNTAGT. The CDR3 is 13 amino acids. V was cut by 7 bases and J by 2 bases, with 11 bases left in between. The CDR3 nucleotides are TGTGCCAGCACCGGTCGGGAAAACTATGGCTACACCTTC. As protein: CASTGRENYGYTF.

This clonotype was seen a single time. The chain uses TRBV1 and TRBJ2-7; whether TRBD2, the table's D call, matches the DNA was not checked. TRBV1 is an annotated pseudogene. The CDR3 has 16 amino acids. The CDR3 nucleotides are TGCACCAGCAGCCAAGATCTCCGAGCGGGGGCCTACGAGCAGTACTTC. Translated: CTSSQDLRAGAYEQYF.

V and J are TRBV20-1 and TRBJ1-4; D call uncertain. This CDR3 has 14 amino acids. V was cut by 6 bases and J by 8 bases, with 19 bases left in between. In germline, CDR1 is DFQATT, CDR2 SNEGSKA (reference sequence). The CDR3 DNA follows: TGCAGTGCCCGTATCGGGTTCAAGAACGAAAAACTGTTTTTT. Protein: CSARIGFKNEKLFF.

The gene calls are TRBV6-2 or TRBV6-3 and TRBJ2-7, with 8 nucleotides matching TRBD1. V was pared by 8 bases and J by 2 bases, with 11 bases of the junction left unmatched. The length of the CDR3 is 15 residues. Germline values: CDR1 MNHEY, CDR2 SVGEGT. CDR3 region: CASQPPGQETYEQYF. In nucleotides, the CDR3 is TGTGCCAGCCAACCACCGGGACAGGAGACCTACGAGCAGTACTTC.

The table lists this clonotype with a few counts. This sequence joins TRBV7-3 and TRBJ1-1, with D possibly matching TRBD1 (6 bases). Germline V lookup: CDR1 SGHTA, CDR2 FQGTGA. The CDR3 covers 14 residues. Trimming took off 6 bases at V and 1 base at J, with 12 bases between the two ends. Written as DNA, the CDR3 is TGTGCCAGCAGTTCGGGACACTCGAACACTGAAGCTTTCTTT. Its protein product is CASSSGHSNTEAFF.

This clonotype was seen only a few times. This chain links TRBV24-1 with TRBJ1-2; 9 bases fit TRBD1. Germline V gene lookup returns CDR1 KGHDR and CDR2 SFDVKD. CDR3 length equals 15 residues. J gave up 8 bases and V 5 bases, and 11 bases lay outside the gene matches. This CDR3 reads CATSAPPGQGSGYTF. The CDR3 bases are TGTGCCACCAGTGCACCCCCGGGACAGGGCTCCGGCTACACCTTC.

The chain carries TRBV19 and TRBJ2-4, with 7 bases fitting TRBD1. V lost 2 bases and J lost 3; bases outside the gene matches: 4. The CDR3 has 15 amino acids. The germline CDR1 and CDR2 sequences are LNHDA and SQIVND (reference sequence). CDR3 DNA sequence: TGTGCCAGTAGTATATGGGCAGGGGGCAAAAACATTCAGTACTTC. Translating it yields CASSIWAGGKNIQYF.

This clonotype was found once. The chain combines TRBV5-1 with TRBJ1-1; the match to TRBD1 covers 7 bases. The germline CDR1 and CDR2 sequences are SGHRS and YFSETQ. The V gene end was trimmed by 3 bases and the J gene end by 1 base; junction bases not matched to a gene: 6. CDR3 length equals 15 residues. In DNA form, the CDR3 reads TGCGCCAGCAGCTCGGGACAGCCCGGGAACACTGAAGCTTTCTTT. This encodes CASSSGQPGNTEAFF. Filled out from reference TRBV5-1 and TRBJ1-1, the complete variable domain reads KAGVTQTPRYLIKTRGQQVTLSCSPISGHRSVSWYQQTPGQGLQFLFEYFSETQRNKGNFPGRFSGRQFSNSRSEMNVSTLELGDSALYLCASSSGQPGNTEAFFGQGTRLTVV.

The chain recombines TRBV6-1 with TRBJ2-5; the match to TRBD2 covers 10 bases. The CDR3 extends over 16 amino acids. The germline V gene encodes CDR1 MNHNS and CDR2 SASEGT. V dropped 2 bases and J dropped 5; count of bases not matched to a gene: 8. The CDR3, as DNA: TGTGCCAGCAGTGAACTGGCGGCTAGCGGGAGTGAGACCCAGTACTTC. It specifies CASSELAASGSETQYF.

On this clonotype itself: A read error may account for a junction end that differs from germline. The rearrangement joins TRBV20-1 to TRBJ1-6; D is possibly TRBD1 (6 bases). The CDR3 sequence is 13 residues long. Germline lookup yields CDR1 DFQATT and CDR2 SNEGSKA (reference sequence). The CDR3 coding sequence is TGCAGTACGGCTGGGACACACTCACCCTCCGTAATCTTT. The encoded protein is CSTAGTHSPSVIF.